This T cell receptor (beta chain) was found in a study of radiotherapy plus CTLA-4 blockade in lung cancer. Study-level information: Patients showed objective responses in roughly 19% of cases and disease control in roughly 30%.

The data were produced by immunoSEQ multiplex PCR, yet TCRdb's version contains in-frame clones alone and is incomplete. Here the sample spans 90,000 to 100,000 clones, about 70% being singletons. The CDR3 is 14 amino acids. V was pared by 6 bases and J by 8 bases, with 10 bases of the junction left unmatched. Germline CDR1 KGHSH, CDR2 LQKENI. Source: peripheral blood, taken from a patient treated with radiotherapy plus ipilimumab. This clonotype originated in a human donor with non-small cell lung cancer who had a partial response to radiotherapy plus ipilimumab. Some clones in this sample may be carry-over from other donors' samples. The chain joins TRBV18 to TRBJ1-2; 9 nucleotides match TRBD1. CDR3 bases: TGTGCCAGCTCCCTACAGGGGGCGCGTCAGGGCTACACCTTC. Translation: CASSLQGARQGYTF.